This T cell receptor (beta chain) appears in the sequencing data of a study of shared clonotypes between healthy human individuals. Study-wide points: Measured sharing among donors was expected to vary with sequencing depth.

V was shortened by 7 bases and J by 0 bases, with 16 bases between the two germline ends. CDR3 length equals 15 residues. Germline V gives CDR1 SQVTM, CDR2 ANQGSEA. Genomic DNA belonging to each subset was distributed in equal measure over several immunoSEQ plates. Unsorted PBMC replicate PCRs drew on roughly 320 ng DNA, representing approximately 30,000 T cell genomes. The data were produced by immunoSEQ multiplex PCR, yet TCRdb's version contains in-frame clones alone and is incomplete. The sample lists about 480,000 clones; over 60% were seen once. Researchers drew on about 90 million PBMCs for genomic DNA from unsorted samples. About this clone itself: No antigen is known for it.

The sequenced sample was PBMCs. The receptor was isolated from a woman in her thirties or forties in good health. Some clones in this sample may be carry-over from other donors' samples. The rearrangement joins TRBV29-1 to TRBJ2-1; D tentatively reads TRBD1 or TRBD2 (6 bases each). The CDR3 spells CSARGAESSYNEQFF. The CDR3 DNA sequence: TGCAGCGCTAGGGGGGCCGAGAGCTCCTACAATGAGCAGTTCTTC.